A single sample gave rise to the 9 T cell receptor beta chains below, sequenced in a study of blood T cell repertoires in COVID-19. The table came from immunoSEQ multiplex PCR; TCRdb's copy has only in-frame clones and leaves some out. This sample carries a few hundred thousand clones, around 90% of them seen once, and the ten largest clones take 0.8% to 0.9%. Specimen: peripheral blood. Receptors originate from a man younger than 35 with COVID-19, enrolled during active disease.

This clone occurred a few times. Here the CDR3 DNA reads TGTGCCAGCAGCTGGGGACAGGGCAATGAGCAGTTCTTC. The encoded protein is CASSWGQGNEQFF. This chain connects TRBV7-3 to TRBJ2-1, with TRBD1 matching over 9 bases. The junction had 1 base not matched to a gene; V was cut back by 4 bases and J by 6 bases. Looked up from germline, CDR1 is SGHTA and CDR2 is FQGTGA. The CDR3 contains 13 residues.

The V and J genes are TRBV5-4 and TRBJ2-5, with 12 positions matching TRBD2. The CDR3 sequence is 15 residues long. Germline V gene sequence: CDR1 SGHNT, CDR2 YYREEE (reference sequence). The V gene end was trimmed by 2 bases and the J gene end by 1 base; junction bases not matched to a gene: 0. CDR3 bases: TGTGCCAGCAGCTTACTAGCGGGAGGCCAAGAGACCCAGTACTTC. Translated: CASSLLAGGQETQYF.

In its sample, this clone was seen a few times. This sample includes further DNA sequences coding for the same CDR3. V gene TRBV19 combines with J gene TRBJ1-5; the D gene is possibly TRBD1 (5 bases). This CDR3 has 14 amino acids. Germline loops: CDR1 LNHDA, CDR2 SQIVND (reference sequence). V gave up 1 base and J gave up 1 base, with 5 bases separating them. The CDR3 DNA sequence: TGTGCCAGTAGTATAGGACAGAGCAATCAGCCCCAGCATTTT. This sequence encodes CASSIGQSNQPQHF.

The chain is built from TRBV19 and TRBJ2-7; D perhaps matches TRBD2 (5 bases). The CDR3 is 14 amino acids. Trimming cost V 2 bases and J 0 bases, with 8 bases left between them. Germline CDR1 is LNHDA and CDR2 is SQIVND (reference sequence). CDR3: CASSISRDSYEQYF. CDR3 in DNA: TGTGCCAGTAGTATATCCCGGGACTCCTACGAGCAGTACTTC.

A remark on this clone: Compared with germline, one end of the junction differs, possibly owing to a read error. The CDR3 DNA reads as TGTGCCAGCAGTTCCGACAGGATGGTCACCAGGGAGCTGTTTTTT. Its protein product is CASSSDRMVTRELFF. The rearrangement uses TRBV7-2 and TRBJ2-2; possible D gene TRBD1, 6 bases. CDR1 SGHTA and CDR2 FQGNSA come from the germline V gene. The CDR3 is 15 residues long.

This chain uses TRBV7-9 with TRBJ1-4; possible D gene TRBD1, 5 bases. Trimming took off 7 bases at V and 4 bases at J, with 13 bases between the two ends. This CDR3 has 14 amino acids. CDR1 is SEHNR and CDR2 is FQNEAQ in the germline V gene (reference sequence). The CDR3 DNA sequence: TGTGCCAGCAAATTCGAACAGGTTAATGAAAAACTGTTTTTT. Translating gives CASKFEQVNEKLFF. The full variable domain, rest sourced from reference TRBV7-9 and TRBJ1-4, is DTGVSQNPRHKITKRGQNVTFRCDPISEHNRLYWYRQTLGQGPEFLTYFQNEAQLEKSRLLSDRFSAERPKGSFSTLEIQRTEQGDSAMYLCASKFEQVNEKLFFGSGTQLSVL.

V is TRBV7-9 and J is TRBJ2-7; 11 nucleotides align to TRBD2. Germline V CDR1 and CDR2: SEHNR, FQNEAQ (reference sequence). The CDR3 sequence is 15 residues long. Trimming removed 3 bases from V and 3 bases from J; junction bases left unmatched: 4. The CDR3 DNA follows: TGTGCCAGCAGCTTTAGCGGGGGGGCGGTCTACGAGCAGTACTTC. Translated: CASSFSGGAVYEQYF.

The genes are TRBV7-9 and TRBJ2-5; 13 nucleotides agree with TRBD2. CDR1 and CDR2 (germline): SEHNR, FQNEAQ (reference sequence). The CDR3 is made up of 18 amino acids. The V segment lost 2 bases and the J segment 4 bases; nucleotides outside the gene matches: 10. The CDR3 protein is CASSLWQLLAGGLETQYF. DNA of the CDR3: TGTGCCAGCAGCTTATGGCAACTACTAGCGGGAGGGTTAGAGACCCAGTACTTC.

The chain combines TRBV11-2 with TRBJ2-7; 7 bases fit TRBD1. Germline CDR1 and CDR2: SGHAT and FQNNGV. This CDR3 is 14 amino acids long. The J segment lost 4 bases and the V segment lost 1 base, leaving 4 bases of the junction unmatched. The CDR3 DNA follows: TGTGCCAGCAGCTTAGCCGGGACAGATTACGAGCAGTACTTC. Its translation is CASSLAGTDYEQYF.